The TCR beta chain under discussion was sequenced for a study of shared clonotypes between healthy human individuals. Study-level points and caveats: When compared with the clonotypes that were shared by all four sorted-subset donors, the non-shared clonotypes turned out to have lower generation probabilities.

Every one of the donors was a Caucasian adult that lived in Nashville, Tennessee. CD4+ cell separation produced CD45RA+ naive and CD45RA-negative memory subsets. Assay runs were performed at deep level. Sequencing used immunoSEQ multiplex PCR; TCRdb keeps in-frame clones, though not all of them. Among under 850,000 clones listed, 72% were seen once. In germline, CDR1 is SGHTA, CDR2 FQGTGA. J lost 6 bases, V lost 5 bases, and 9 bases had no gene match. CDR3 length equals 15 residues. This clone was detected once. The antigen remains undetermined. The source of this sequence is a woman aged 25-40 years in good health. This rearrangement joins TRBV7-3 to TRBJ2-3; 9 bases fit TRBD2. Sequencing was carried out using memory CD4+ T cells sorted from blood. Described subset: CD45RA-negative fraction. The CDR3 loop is CASSPLAGTTDTQYF. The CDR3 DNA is TGTGCCAGCAGCCCTCTAGCGGGAACAACGGATACGCAGTATTTT.